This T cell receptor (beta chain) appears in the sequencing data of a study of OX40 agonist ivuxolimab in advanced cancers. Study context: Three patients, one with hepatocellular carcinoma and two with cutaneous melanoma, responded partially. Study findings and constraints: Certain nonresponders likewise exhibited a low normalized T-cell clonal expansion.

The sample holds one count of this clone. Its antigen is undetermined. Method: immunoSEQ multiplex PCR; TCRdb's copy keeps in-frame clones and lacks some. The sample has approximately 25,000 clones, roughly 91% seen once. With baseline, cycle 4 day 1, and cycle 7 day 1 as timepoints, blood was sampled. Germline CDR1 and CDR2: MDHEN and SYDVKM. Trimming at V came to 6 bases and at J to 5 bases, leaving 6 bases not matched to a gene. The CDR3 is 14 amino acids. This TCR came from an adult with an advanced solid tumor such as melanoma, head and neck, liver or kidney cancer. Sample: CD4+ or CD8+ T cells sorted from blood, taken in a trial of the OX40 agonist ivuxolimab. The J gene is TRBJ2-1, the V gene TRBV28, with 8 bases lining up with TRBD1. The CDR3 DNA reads TGTGCCAGCAGATGGACAGGGCTAGACAATGAGCAGTTCTTC. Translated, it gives CASRWTGLDNEQFF.